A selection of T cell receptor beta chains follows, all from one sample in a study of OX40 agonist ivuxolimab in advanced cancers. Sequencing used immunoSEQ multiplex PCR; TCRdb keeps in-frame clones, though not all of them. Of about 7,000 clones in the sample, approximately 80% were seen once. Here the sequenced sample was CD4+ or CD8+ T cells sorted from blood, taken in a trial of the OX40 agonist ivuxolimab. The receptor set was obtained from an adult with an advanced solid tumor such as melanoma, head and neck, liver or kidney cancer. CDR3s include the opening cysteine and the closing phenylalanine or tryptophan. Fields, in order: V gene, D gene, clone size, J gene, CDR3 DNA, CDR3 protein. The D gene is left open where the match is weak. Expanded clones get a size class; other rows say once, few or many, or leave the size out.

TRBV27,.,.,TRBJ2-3,TGTGCCAGCAGTTTATACCCCATTACTTTCAGCGATCCTCGCGCAGATACGCAGTATTTT,CASSLYPITFSDPRADTQYF
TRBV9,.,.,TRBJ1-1,TGTGCCAGCAGCTCACGAGAGAGGGGGATAACTGAAGCTTTCTTT,CASSSRERGITEAFF
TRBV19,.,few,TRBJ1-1,TGTGCCAGTAGTTGGGTAGGGAACACTGAAGCTTTCTTT,CASSWVGNTEAFF
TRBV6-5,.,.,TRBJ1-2,TGTGCCAGCAGCCTCATGGGGGGCGTCGATGGCTACACCTTC,CASSLMGGVDGYTF
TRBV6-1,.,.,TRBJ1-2,TGTGCCAGCAGGGGGGATGGGGGCTATGGCTACACCTTC,CASRGDGGYGYTF
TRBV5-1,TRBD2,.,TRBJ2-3,TGCGCCAGCAGCTTGGCTAGCGGGAGTGATACGCAGTATTTT,CASSLASGSDTQYF
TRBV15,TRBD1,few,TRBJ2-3,TGTGCCACCAGCAGACAGACAGGGGGCACAGATACGCAGTATTTT,CATSRQTGGTDTQYF
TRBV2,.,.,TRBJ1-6,TGTGCCAGCAACCCGGGACTTCTTGGAGGCAATTCACCCCTCCACTTT,CASNPGLLGGNSPLHF
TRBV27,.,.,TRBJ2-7,TGTGCCAGCAGTTTACGGAGCCCGAGCGTAGGCGAGCAGTACTTC,CASSLRSPSVGEQYF
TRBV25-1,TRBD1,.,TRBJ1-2,TGTGCCAGCAGTGAGAGGGACAGGGACGGGATCGATGGCTACACCTTC,CASSERDRDGIDGYTF
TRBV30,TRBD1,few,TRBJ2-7,TGTGCCTGGAGCGGACAGGGATTCTACGAGCAGTACTTC,CAWSGQGFYEQYF
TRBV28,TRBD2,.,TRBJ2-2,TGTGCCAGCAGTTTAACGGGGGGGGCCGGGGAGCTGTTTTTT,CASSLTGGAGELFF
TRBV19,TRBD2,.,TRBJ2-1,TGTGCCAGTAGTCCACCGGGACTAGCGGGCCCACTCAATGAGCAGTTCTTC,CASSPPGLAGPLNEQFF
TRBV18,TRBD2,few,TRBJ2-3,TGTGCCAGCTCACCATCAGGGAGGAGTAGCGGGAGTCCCGCCAGCACAGATACGCAGTATTTT,CASSPSGRSSGSPASTDTQYF